This TCR beta chain was found in a study of OX40 agonist ivuxolimab in advanced cancers. About the study: Anti-PD-1, anti-PD-L1 or anti-CTLA-4 therapy given earlier was allowed, and about 38% had some.

Data came from immunoSEQ multiplex PCR; TCRdb stores just in-frame clones and leaves some out. The table has around 18,000 clones, over 60% seen once. This clone was detected many times. What it recognizes is unknown. The CDR3 is 13 amino acids. V gave up 3 bases and J gave up 1 base, with 6 bases separating them. The germline V gene has CDR1 LNHDA and CDR2 SQIVND (reference sequence). General study points: Blood T cells, both CD4+ and CD8+, expanded clonally by week 6 at 0.1 to 3.0 mg/kg. Averaged across samples, CD8+ T cells carried more expanded clones than CD4+ did.

The source of this sequence is an adult with an advanced solid tumor such as melanoma, head and neck, liver or kidney cancer. The sequencing used CD4+ or CD8+ T cells sorted from blood, collected in a trial of the OX40 agonist ivuxolimab. This rearrangement joins TRBV19 to TRBJ1-1; no firm D call. The CDR3 is CASSIRQNTEAFF. The CDR3 coding sequence is TGTGCCAGTAGTATTAGACAGAACACTGAAGCTTTCTTT.